The entry that follows covers one T cell receptor (beta chain) sequence. Its target is unknown. This specimen comes from a study of T cell responses to AZD1222 COVID-19 vaccine. The V end lost 1 base, the J end lost 0 bases, and 7 bases lay between the germline ends. The CDR3 consists of 14 residues. The germline gives CDR1 SEHNR, CDR2 FQNEAQ (reference sequence). Sequencing used immunoSEQ multiplex PCR; TCRdb keeps in-frame clones, though not all of them. Of just over 95,000 clones in the sample, roughly nine tenths were seen once. Study results and limitations: Dominant CD4 TCR responses targeted spike regions 160-218 and 743-854. Baseline serology detected seropositivity in only a handful of AZD1222 recipients. Donors, mostly white British, included more females; clonal diversity was possibly underestimated.

This TCR was recovered from an adult in good health. The starting material was peripheral blood, obtained on day 0 of AZD1222 vaccination. The chain carries TRBV7-9 and TRBJ2-7; unclear D gene. The CDR3 nucleotides read TGTGCCAGCAGCTTAGACAGTAGCTCCTACGAGCAGTACTTC. Encoded protein: CASSLDSSSYEQYF.